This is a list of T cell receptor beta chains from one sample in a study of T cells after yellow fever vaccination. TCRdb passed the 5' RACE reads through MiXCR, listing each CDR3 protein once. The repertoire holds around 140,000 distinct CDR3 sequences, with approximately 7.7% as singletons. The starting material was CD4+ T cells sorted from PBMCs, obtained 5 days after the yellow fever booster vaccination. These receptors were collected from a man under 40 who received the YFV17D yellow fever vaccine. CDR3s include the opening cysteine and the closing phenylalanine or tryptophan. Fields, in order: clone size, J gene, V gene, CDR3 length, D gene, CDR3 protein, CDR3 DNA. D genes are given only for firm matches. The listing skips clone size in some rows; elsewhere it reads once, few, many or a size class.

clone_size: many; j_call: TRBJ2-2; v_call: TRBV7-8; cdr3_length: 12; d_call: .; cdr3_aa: CASRGFPGELFF; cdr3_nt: TGTGCCAGCAGAGGGTTCCCCGGGGAGCTGTTTTTT
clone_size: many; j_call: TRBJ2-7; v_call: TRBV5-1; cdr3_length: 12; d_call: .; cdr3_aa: CASSVGVHEQYF; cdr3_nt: TGCGCCAGCAGCGTGGGAGTCCACGAGCAGTACTTC
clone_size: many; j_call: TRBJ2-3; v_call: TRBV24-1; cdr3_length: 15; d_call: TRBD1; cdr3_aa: CATSDSDTGADTQYF; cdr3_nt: TGTGCCACCAGTGATTCTGACACAGGGGCAGATACGCAGTATTTT
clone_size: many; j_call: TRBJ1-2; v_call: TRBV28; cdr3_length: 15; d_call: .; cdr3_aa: CASTLEGGPNYGYTF; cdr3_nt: TGTGCCAGCACTCTTGAGGGGGGTCCGAACTATGGCTACACCTTC
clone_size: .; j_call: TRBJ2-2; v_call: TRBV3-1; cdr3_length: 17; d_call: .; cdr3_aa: CACSPRGAGEYTGELFF; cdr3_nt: TGTGCCTGCAGCCCACGGGGGGCGGGGGAATACACCGGGGAGCTGTTTTTT
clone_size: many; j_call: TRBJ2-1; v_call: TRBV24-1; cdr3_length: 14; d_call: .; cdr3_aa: CATSDLSGPNEQFF; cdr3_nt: TGTGCCACCAGTGATTTGTCTGGGCCCAATGAGCAGTTCTTC
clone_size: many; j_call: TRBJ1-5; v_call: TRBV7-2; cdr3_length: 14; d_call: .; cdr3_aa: CASSLDRGNQPQHF; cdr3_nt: TGTGCCAGCAGCTTAGATCGGGGCAATCAGCCCCAGCATTTT
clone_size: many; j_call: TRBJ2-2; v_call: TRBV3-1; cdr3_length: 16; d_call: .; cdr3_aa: CASSPSWSGGTGELFF; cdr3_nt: TGTGCCAGCAGCCCCTCCTGGAGCGGTGGCACCGGGGAGCTGTTTTTT
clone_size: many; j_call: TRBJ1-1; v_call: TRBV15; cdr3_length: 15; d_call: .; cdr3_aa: CATSRGAWAGTEAFF; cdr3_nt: TGTGCCACCAGCAGAGGGGCGTGGGCGGGCACTGAAGCTTTCTTT
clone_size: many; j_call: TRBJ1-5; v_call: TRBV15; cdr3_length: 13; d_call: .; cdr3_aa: CATSEFSNQPQHF; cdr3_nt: TGTGCCACCAGCGAATTTAGCAATCAGCCCCAGCATTTT
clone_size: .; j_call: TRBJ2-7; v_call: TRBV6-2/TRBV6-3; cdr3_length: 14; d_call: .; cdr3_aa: CASSSSRPPYEQYF; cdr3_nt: TGTGCCAGCAGCTCAAGCAGGCCTCCCTACGAGCAGTACTTC
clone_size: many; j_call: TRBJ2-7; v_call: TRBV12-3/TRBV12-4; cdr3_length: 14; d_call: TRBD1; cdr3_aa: CASSLGQGVHEQYF; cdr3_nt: TGTGCCAGCAGTTTAGGACAGGGGGTCCACGAGCAGTACTTC
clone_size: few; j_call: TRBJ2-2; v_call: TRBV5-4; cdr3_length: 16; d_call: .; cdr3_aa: CASSSGRGGATGELFF; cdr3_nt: TGTGCCAGCAGCTCCGGCCGGGGAGGCGCGACCGGGGAGCTGTTTTTT
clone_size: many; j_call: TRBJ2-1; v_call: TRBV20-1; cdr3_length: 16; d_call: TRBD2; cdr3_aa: CSARDTSARSYNEQFF; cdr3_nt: TGCAGTGCTAGGGATACTAGCGCCCGCTCCTACAATGAGCAGTTCTTC
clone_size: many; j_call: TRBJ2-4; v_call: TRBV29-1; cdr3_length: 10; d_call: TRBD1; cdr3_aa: CSVVGQDKYF; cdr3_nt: TGCAGCGTTGTTGGACAGGACAAGTACTTC
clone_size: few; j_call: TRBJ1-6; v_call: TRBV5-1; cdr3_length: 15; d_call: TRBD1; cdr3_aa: CASSKDRGNNSPLHF; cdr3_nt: TGCGCCAGCAGCAAGGACAGGGGGAATAATTCACCCCTCCACTTT
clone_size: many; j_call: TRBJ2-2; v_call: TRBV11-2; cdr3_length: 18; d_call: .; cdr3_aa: CASSSKPPGLSNTGELFF; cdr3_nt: TGTGCCAGCAGCTCCAAACCTCCGGGACTTTCAAACACCGGGGAGCTGTTTTTT
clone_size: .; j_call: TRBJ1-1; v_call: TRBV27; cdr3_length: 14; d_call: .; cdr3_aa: CASSFRALNTEAFF; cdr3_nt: TGTGCCAGCAGTTTTAGGGCCTTGAACACTGAAGCTTTCTTT
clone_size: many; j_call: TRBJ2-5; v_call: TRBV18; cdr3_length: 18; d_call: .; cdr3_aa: CASSPAEGLAGQKETQYF; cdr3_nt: TGTGCCAGCTCACCAGCGGAAGGCCTCGCCGGGCAAAAAGAGACCCAGTACTTC
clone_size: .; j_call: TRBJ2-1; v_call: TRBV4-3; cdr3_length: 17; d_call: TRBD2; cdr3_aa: CASSQGTSGEGYNEQFF; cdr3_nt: TGCGCCAGCAGCCAAGGGACTAGCGGGGAGGGGTACAATGAGCAGTTCTTC
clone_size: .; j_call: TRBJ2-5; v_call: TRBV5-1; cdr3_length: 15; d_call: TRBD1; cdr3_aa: CASRLRDRARETQYF; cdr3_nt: TGCGCCAGCAGACTCCGGGACAGGGCCCGAGAGACCCAGTACTTC
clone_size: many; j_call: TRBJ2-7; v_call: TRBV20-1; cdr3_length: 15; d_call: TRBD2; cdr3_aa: CSACETSGLGYEQYF; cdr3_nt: TGCAGTGCTTGCGAAACTAGCGGGTTGGGCTACGAGCAGTACTTC
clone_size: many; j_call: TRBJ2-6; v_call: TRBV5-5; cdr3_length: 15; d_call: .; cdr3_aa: CASSLSVGGANVLTF; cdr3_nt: TGTGCCAGCAGCTTGTCCGTGGGAGGGGCCAACGTCCTGACTTTC
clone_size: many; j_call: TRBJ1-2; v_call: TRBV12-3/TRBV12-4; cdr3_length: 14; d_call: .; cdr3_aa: CASSPTGESYGYTF; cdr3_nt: TGTGCCAGCAGTCCGACAGGAGAGTCGTATGGCTACACCTTC
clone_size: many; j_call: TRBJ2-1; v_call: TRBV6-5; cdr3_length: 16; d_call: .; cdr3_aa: CASSYSTTGLRNEQFF; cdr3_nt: TGTGCCAGCAGTTACTCAACTACAGGGTTGAGGAATGAGCAGTTCTTC
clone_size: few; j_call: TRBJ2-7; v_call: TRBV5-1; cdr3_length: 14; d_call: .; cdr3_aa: CASSRGGIVYEQYF; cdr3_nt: TGCGCCAGCAGCCGAGGTGGGATAGTCTACGAGCAGTACTTC
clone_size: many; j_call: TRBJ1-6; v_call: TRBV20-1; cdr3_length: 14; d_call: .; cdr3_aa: CSARGGGGGSPLHF; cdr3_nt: TGCAGTGCTAGAGGAGGAGGGGGAGGTTCACCCCTCCACTTT
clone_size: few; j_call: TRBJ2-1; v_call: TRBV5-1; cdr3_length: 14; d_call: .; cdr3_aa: CASSFGTPGNEQFF; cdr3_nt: TGCGCCAGCAGCTTCGGGACCCCGGGCAATGAGCAGTTCTTC
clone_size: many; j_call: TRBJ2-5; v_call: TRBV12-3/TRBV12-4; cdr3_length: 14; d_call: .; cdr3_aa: CASSFGRSGETQYF; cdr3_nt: TGTGCCAGCAGTTTCGGAAGGAGTGGAGAGACCCAGTACTTC
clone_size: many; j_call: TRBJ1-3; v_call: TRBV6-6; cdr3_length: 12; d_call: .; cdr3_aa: CASQTEGNTIYF; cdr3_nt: TGTGCCAGCCAGACAGAAGGAAACACCATATATTTT
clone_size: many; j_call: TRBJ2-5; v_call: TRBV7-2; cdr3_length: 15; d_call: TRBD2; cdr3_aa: CASSQPSGIGETQYF; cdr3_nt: TGTGCCAGCAGCCAACCTAGCGGGATTGGGGAGACCCAGTACTTC
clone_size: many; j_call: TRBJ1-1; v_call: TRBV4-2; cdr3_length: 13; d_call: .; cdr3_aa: CASSQVENTEAFF; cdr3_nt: TGTGCCAGCAGCCAAGTAGAGAACACTGAAGCTTTCTTT
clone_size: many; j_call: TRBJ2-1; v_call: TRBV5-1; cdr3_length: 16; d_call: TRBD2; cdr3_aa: CASSSSGPGAHNEQFF; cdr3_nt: TGCGCCAGCAGCTCTAGCGGGCCCGGGGCCCACAATGAGCAGTTCTTC
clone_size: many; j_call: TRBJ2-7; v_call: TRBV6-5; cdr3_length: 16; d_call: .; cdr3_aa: CASSYTPRGTIYEQYF; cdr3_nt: TGTGCCAGCAGTTACACTCCTCGGGGGACGATTTACGAGCAGTACTTC
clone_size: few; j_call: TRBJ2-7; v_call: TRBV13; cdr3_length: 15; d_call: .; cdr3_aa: CASSLGRGRNYEQYF; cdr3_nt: TGTGCCAGCAGCTTAGGCCGGGGCAGGAACTACGAGCAGTACTTC
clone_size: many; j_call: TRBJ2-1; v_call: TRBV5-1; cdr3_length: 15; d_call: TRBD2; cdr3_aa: CASSLTSGTYNEQFF; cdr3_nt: TGCGCCAGCAGCTTAACAAGCGGGACCTACAATGAGCAGTTCTTC
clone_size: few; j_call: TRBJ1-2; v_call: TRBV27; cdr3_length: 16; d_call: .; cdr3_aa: CASNQTRDDANYGYTF; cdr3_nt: TGTGCCAGCAATCAAACCCGGGACGACGCTAACTATGGCTACACCTTC
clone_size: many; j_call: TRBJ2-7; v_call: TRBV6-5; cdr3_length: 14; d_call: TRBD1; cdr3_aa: CASSYRTGVYEQYF; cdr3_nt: TGTGCCAGCAGTTACCGGACAGGGGTCTACGAGCAGTACTTC
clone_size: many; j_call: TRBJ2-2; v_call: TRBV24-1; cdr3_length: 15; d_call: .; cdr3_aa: CATSDSPDSRRELFF; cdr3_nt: TGTGCCACCAGTGACTCACCCGACTCCCGCCGGGAGCTGTTTTTT
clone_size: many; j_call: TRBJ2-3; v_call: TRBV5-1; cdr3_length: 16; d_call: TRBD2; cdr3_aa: CASRMSSSGRTDTQYF; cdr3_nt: TGCGCCAGCAGGATGTCGAGTAGCGGGCGCACAGATACGCAGTATTTT
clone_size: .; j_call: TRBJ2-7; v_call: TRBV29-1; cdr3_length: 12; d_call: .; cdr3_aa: CSAGDGPYGQYF; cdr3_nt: TGCAGCGCCGGGGACGGGCCCTACGGGCAGTACTTC
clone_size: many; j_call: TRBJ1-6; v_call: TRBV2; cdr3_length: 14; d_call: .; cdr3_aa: CASSGQGPDSPLHF; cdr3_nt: TGTGCCAGCAGCGGTCAGGGGCCGGATTCACCCCTCCACTTT